The rows below give T cell receptor beta chains drawn from one sample of a study of identical twins. Via MiXCR, TCRdb re-called the 5' RACE reads, giving one row per CDR3 protein. Here the sample spans under 900,000 distinct CDR3 sequences, over 15% being singletons. These data were likewise used in another study, on T cells expressing NK-cell markers.

Sequencing input: PBMCs. The origin of the receptors is a young woman in good health. Both conserved end residues are part of each CDR3. Fields, in order: J gene, V gene, CDR3 protein.

TRBJ2-6,TRBV6-1,CASNRDSGANVLTF
TRBJ2-3,TRBV6-2/TRBV6-3,CASSKRTDTQYF
TRBJ2-1,TRBV12-3/TRBV12-4,CASSLQAMTSNEQFF
TRBJ1-2,TRBV5-5,CASSFGTALDLNYGYTF
TRBJ2-2,TRBV10-2,CASRPSSGITGELFF
TRBJ2-3,TRBV12-3/TRBV12-4,CASNSDLRAADTQYF
TRBJ1-2,TRBV5-1,CASSTNGDRGGYGYTF
TRBJ2-7,TRBV7-2,CASTQGLAGGGEQYF
TRBJ1-1,TRBV5-1,CASSFYPGMNTEAFF
TRBJ2-3,TRBV20-1,CSARDPGGGRTFGGQYF
TRBJ2-2,TRBV29-1,CSVLGQPGELFF
TRBJ2-1,TRBV7-2,CASSRGAGLAFNNEQFF
TRBJ2-2,TRBV27,CASSWGGVTGELFF
TRBJ2-3,TRBV27,CASSPGQGAWDTQYF
TRBJ1-2,TRBV6-2/TRBV6-3,CASSFRRREPDFYGYTF
TRBJ2-1,TRBV20-1,CSARSQEKSSYNEQFF
TRBJ2-1,TRBV10-3,CAISVASSSYNEQFF
TRBJ2-7,TRBV5-1,CASSLVSSEGPYEQYF
TRBJ2-7,TRBV7-2,CASSLVLWSDEQYF
TRBJ2-5,TRBV10-2,CASGTGQTQYF
TRBJ1-5,TRBV20-1,CSASVVGGNQPQHF
TRBJ2-5,TRBV18,CASSPVSGSGETQYF
TRBJ2-7,TRBV15,CATSGSGTDYEQYF
TRBJ2-7,TRBV10-1,CASSSGPRDEQYF
TRBJ2-7,TRBV20-1,CSARFEGTGRDSYEQYF
TRBJ1-6,TRBV20-1,CSARSGGSRTPLHF
TRBJ1-1,TRBV12-3/TRBV12-4,CASSLLSGTEAFF
TRBJ2-6,TRBV6-2/TRBV6-3,CASSYGSRANVLTF
TRBJ2-2,TRBV6-2/TRBV6-3,CATLGTETGELFF
TRBJ2-7,TRBV6-6,CASSYFAYDEQYF
TRBJ1-1,TRBV20-1,CSARVAFGAEAFF
TRBJ2-1,TRBV15,CATSRGGADGNEQFF
TRBJ1-4,TRBV12-3/TRBV12-4,CASSMGLRREKLFF
TRBJ1-5,TRBV20-1,CSATDATGKGNQPQHF
TRBJ1-6,TRBV20-1,CSARPGGRDSPLHF
TRBJ2-7,TRBV20-1,CSARDRSGGFSYEQYF
TRBJ2-1,TRBV20-1,CSATIAGSLYNEQFF
TRBJ2-2,TRBV20-1,CSVADSGAGELFF
TRBJ2-5,TRBV20-1,CSARSTSGRETQYF
TRBJ2-7,TRBV5-1,CASSLVSGNYEQYF
TRBJ2-1,TRBV29-1,CSVRGGRGNEQFF
TRBJ2-2,TRBV19,CASSISGLTGELFF
TRBJ2-1,TRBV10-3,CAISESGEQFF